The rows below give T cell receptor beta chains drawn from one sample of a study of CD8+CD57+ T cells in acquired aplastic anemia. MiXCR was run by TCRdb on the reads, yielding one entry per CDR3 protein. Here the sample spans some 180,000 distinct CDR3 sequences, roughly half being singletons. The sequencing sample was made of sorted CD4+, CD8+, or CD8+CD57+ T cells (not recorded which) from PBMCs. The receptors shown here come from a human donor in good health. The CDR3 runs from the conserved cysteine through the conserved F or W. The order of the fields is clone size, CDR3 length, V gene, J gene, D gene, CDR3 DNA, CDR3 protein. A D gene is named only where the DNA matches it firmly. The listing skips clone size in some rows; elsewhere it reads once, few, many or a size class.

-	10	TRBV7-9	TRBJ1-2	-	TGTGCCAGCAGATTAGGTGGCTACACCTTC	CASRLGGYTF
-	14	TRBV10-3	TRBJ1-1	-	TGTGCCATCAGTGAGTCCCCAGGGGACACTGAAGCTTTCTTT	CAISESPGDTEAFF
-	15	TRBV6-2/TRBV6-3	TRBJ2-3	TRBD2	TGTGCCAGCAGTCGCACCGGGACTACCACAGATACGCAGTATTTT	CASSRTGTTTDTQYF
few	14	TRBV15	TRBJ2-7	TRBD1	TGTGCCACCAGCAGGACAGGGCCGACCTACGAGCAGTACTTC	CATSRTGPTYEQYF
-	12	TRBV29-1	TRBJ2-1	-	TGCAGCGTTGAACTGTCCTACAATGAGCAGTTCTTC	CSVELSYNEQFF
-	14	TRBV2	TRBJ2-3	-	TGTGCCAGCAGTTCAAGACTAGACACAGATACGCAGTATTTT	CASSSRLDTDTQYF
-	14	TRBV10-3	TRBJ1-1	-	TGTGCCATCAGTGATTGGGGACAATACACTGAAGCTTTCTTT	CAISDWGQYTEAFF
-	16	TRBV9	TRBJ1-6	TRBD1	TGTGCCAGCAGCGTTTATGGGACAGAAAATAATTCACCCCTCCACTTT	CASSVYGTENNSPLHF
few	15	TRBV24-1	TRBJ1-2	-	TGTGCCACCAGTGACGCCTCGGCGGGGAACTATGGCTACACCTTC	CATSDASAGNYGYTF
once	17	TRBV5-4	TRBJ1-1	TRBD1	TGTGCCAGCAGCTTTCGGACAGGGCGCCTTCTGAACACTGAAGCTTTCTTT	CASSFRTGRLLNTEAFF
few	12	TRBV10-3	TRBJ1-3	TRBD1	TGTGCCATCAGTACGACAGGGGACACCATATATTTT	CAISTTGDTIYF
many	13	TRBV5-1	TRBJ2-5	-	TGCGCCAGCAGCTTGAGCGTTCGGGAGACCCAGTACTTC	CASSLSVRETQYF
-	13	TRBV29-1	TRBJ1-2	-	TGCAGCGTTCGGTTAGGAGCTGGAGATGGCTACACCTTC	CSVRLGAGDGYTF
few	16	TRBV10-3	TRBJ2-7	-	TGTGCCATCAGTGAGGAGGCAGGCCTCCGGCGCTACGAGCAGTACTTC	CAISEEAGLRRYEQYF
many	21	TRBV12-3/TRBV12-4	TRBJ2-7	TRBD2	TGTGCCAGCAGTCTATCAACTCCGGGACTAGCGGGAGGCCAAAGCTCCTACGAGCAGTACTTC	CASSLSTPGLAGGQSSYEQYF
many	15	TRBV5-1	TRBJ1-1	-	TGCGCCAGCAGCTTTGCCGTCCAGGGGAACACTGAAGCTTTCTTT	CASSFAVQGNTEAFF
-	11	TRBV20-1	TRBJ1-2	-	TGCAGTGCTAGTTCCCCAGGGGGCTACACCTTC	CSASSPGGYTF
many	15	TRBV7-9	TRBJ1-6	TRBD1	TGTGCCAGCAGCACTAGGACAGGGATTAATTCACCCCTCCACTTT	CASSTRTGINSPLHF
-	15	TRBV10-3	TRBJ2-3	-	TGTGCCATCAAACGATCGGCCAGCCTCACAGATACGCAGTATTTT	CAIKRSASLTDTQYF
many	13	TRBV20-1	TRBJ1-1	-	TGCAGTGTCGAGGGGGTTGGGTTCGGTCGAGCTTTCTTT	CSVEGVGFGRAFF
-	16	TRBV6-1	TRBJ2-1	-	TGTGCCAGCAGTCGAACTAGCATAAGCTCCTACAATGAGCAGTTCTTC	CASSRTSISSYNEQFF
-	13	TRBV5-8	TRBJ1-1	-	TGTGCCAGCAGCTTGAACAGGTATACTGAAGCTTTCTTT	CASSLNRYTEAFF
-	14	TRBV15	TRBJ1-2	-	TGTGCCACCGGCAGAGATCGGCCAGGCTATGGCTACACCTTC	CATGRDRPGYGYTF
few	20	TRBV11-2	TRBJ2-1	-	TGTGCCAGCAGCTTAGGTAGCTGGGGGCGGGAGACTGGCCGGGGCAATGAGCAGTTCTTC	CASSLGSWGRETGRGNEQFF
-	15	TRBV5-4	TRBJ1-2	-	TGTGCCAGCAGCTTTGGGGGCCTTGCTAACTATGGCTACACCTTC	CASSFGGLANYGYTF
-	13	TRBV7-2	TRBJ2-7	-	TGTGCCAGCAACCAAGGACATACCTACGAGCAGTACTTC	CASNQGHTYEQYF
-	12	TRBV7-2	TRBJ1-6	-	TGTGCCAGCAGCCCGTCCGATTCACCCCTCCACTTT	CASSPSDSPLHF
many	15	TRBV25-1	TRBJ1-1	TRBD1	TGTGCCAGCAGTGAAGTGGGACAGGCGCGCTCTGAAGCTTTCTTT	CASSEVGQARSEAFF
many	18	TRBV12-3/TRBV12-4	TRBJ2-3	TRBD2	TGTGCCAGCAGGACAATTAGCGGGAGGGCATACTACGGAGATACGCAGTATTTT	CASRTISGRAYYGDTQYF
-	11	TRBV20-1	TRBJ1-2	-	TGCAGTGCGCCTCAACAACAGGGCTACACCTTC	CSAPQQQGYTF
-	15	TRBV5-1	TRBJ2-5	TRBD2	TGCGCCAGCAGGTCTAGCGGGGGACCCCAAGAGACCCAGTACTTC	CASRSSGGPQETQYF
few	15	TRBV12-3/TRBV12-4	TRBJ1-5	-	TGTGCCAGCAGATCTACAGGGTATAGCAGTCAGCCCCAGCATTTT	CASRSTGYSSQPQHF
-	17	TRBV4-2	TRBJ1-2	-	TGTGCCAGCACCCCTTTAGATGAAGACGGTTTCGGGTATGGCTACACCTTC	CASTPLDEDGFGYGYTF
many	16	TRBV20-1	TRBJ2-5	TRBD2	TGCAGTGCTCGCCACCCCCTAGCGGGGCAACAAGAGACCCAGTACTTC	CSARHPLAGQQETQYF
-	14	TRBV5-1	TRBJ1-1	-	TGCGCCAGCAGCTTGGCCGATGGGGTCACTGAAGCTTTCTTT	CASSLADGVTEAFF
-	14	TRBV19	TRBJ2-7	-	TGTGCCAGTAGTATGGACTCGTCCAGGGGTAAGCAGTACTTC	CASSMDSSRGKQYF
-	14	TRBV29-1	TRBJ2-1	-	TGCAGCGTTGAACAACTAGTAGCTTACAATGAGCAGTTCTTC	CSVEQLVAYNEQFF
many	18	TRBV12-3/TRBV12-4	TRBJ2-1	-	TGTGCCAGCAGTTTGGCGTATTCGGCGACCAGCTCCTACAATGAGCAGTTCTTC	CASSLAYSATSSYNEQFF
-	16	TRBV11-1	TRBJ2-2	TRBD2	TGTGCCAGCAGCCTAAGGGGGTCTAGCGGGTCCGGGGAGCTGTTTTTT	CASSLRGSSGSGELFF
few	15	TRBV20-1	TRBJ2-3	-	TGCAGTGCTAGAGATCGGATAATCAGCACAGATACGCAGTATTTT	CSARDRIISTDTQYF
once	13	TRBV29-1	TRBJ1-3	-	TGCAGCGTTCGTACAGACTCTGGAAACACCATATATTTT	CSVRTDSGNTIYF